This is a list of T cell receptor beta chains from one sample in a study of CD8+CD57+ T cells in acquired aplastic anemia. Via MiXCR, TCRdb re-called the reads, giving one row per CDR3 protein. The sample lists around 170,000 distinct CDR3 sequences, approximately 60% seen once, with under 50% in the top ten. The material sequenced was sorted CD4+, CD8+, or CD8+CD57+ T cells (not recorded which) from PBMCs. These receptors all come from a human donor in good health. Each CDR3 is given with its conserved first and last residue. Fields, in order: D gene, clone size, V gene, J gene, CDR3 DNA, CDR3 protein. The D gene is left open where the match is weak. Size values are once, few and many counts, or a class for expanded clones, and some rows have none.

.	.	TRBV2	TRBJ1-3	TGTGCCAGCAGACTAGCCCTATTAGACACCATATATTTT	CASRLALLDTIYF
.	many	TRBV19	TRBJ1-5	TGTGCCAGTAGTATAACGGGGTATAGCAATCAGCCCCAGCATTTT	CASSITGYSNQPQHF
TRBD2	many	TRBV3-1	TRBJ2-5	TGTGCCAGCAGCCAACCTAATGGGATAGCGGGGTACCAAGAGACCCAGTACTTC	CASSQPNGIAGYQETQYF
.	.	TRBV19	TRBJ1-5	TGTGCCAGTAGTTTCGGAGTGGGCAATCAGCCCCAGCATTTT	CASSFGVGNQPQHF
TRBD1	large	TRBV9	TRBJ1-6	TGTGCCAGCAGCACTGTCGGGGACAGGGCCAGAGGCGTACCCCTCCACTTT	CASSTVGDRARGVPLHF
.	once	TRBV10-3	TRBJ2-7	TGTGCCATCAGCTATGAAGCAGGGGTTTCTTACGAGCAGTACTTC	CAISYEAGVSYEQYF
.	.	TRBV24-1	TRBJ2-7	TGTGCCACCAGTGATTTCGGCAGTGCTAGAGATCCGGGCCTAACCTACGAGCAGTACTTC	CATSDFGSARDPGLTYEQYF
TRBD2	few	TRBV24-1	TRBJ2-3	TGTGCCACCAGTGACTCGACTAGCGGGGACTGGGGAGATACGCAGTATTTT	CATSDSTSGDWGDTQYF
.	.	TRBV7-9	TRBJ2-1	TGTGCCAGCAGCCAAGGTACTACTCCTAGTGAGCAGTTCTTC	CASSQGTTPSEQFF
TRBD2	many	TRBV5-6	TRBJ2-5	TGTGCCAGCAGCCCCGGACTAGCGGAGACCCAGTACTTC	CASSPGLAETQYF
.	.	TRBV15	TRBJ2-7	TGTGCCACCAGCAGAGAAATAGGACCCTCTTACGAGCAGTACTTC	CATSREIGPSYEQYF
.	.	TRBV2	TRBJ1-5	TGTGCCAGCAGTAATAGTCAGGTCGGACAGCCCCAGCATTTT	CASSNSQVGQPQHF
.	.	TRBV20-1	TRBJ1-1	TGCAGTGCTAGAGAGGACAGCCCTGAAGCTTTCTTT	CSAREDSPEAFF
.	.	TRBV7-9	TRBJ2-5	TGTGCCAGCAGCTTAGGGTCGACAGCCTCTAGAGAGACCCAGTACTTC	CASSLGSTASRETQYF
.	.	TRBV7-3	TRBJ1-2	TGTGCCAGCACCGCCGGGAGGGGGGTCTATGGCTACACCTTC	CASTAGRGVYGYTF
TRBD1	many	TRBV27	TRBJ1-2	TGTGCCAGCAGTCCGACAGGGGCCGGCGGCTACACCTTC	CASSPTGAGGYTF
.	few	TRBV7-8	TRBJ2-7	TGTGCCAGCAGCCAAATTGGTGGATACGAGCAGTACTTC	CASSQIGGYEQYF
.	many	TRBV2	TRBJ2-1	TGTGCCATCCTGCTGGCGGTACACTCCTACAATGAGCAGTTCTTC	CAILLAVHSYNEQFF
.	many	TRBV6-6	TRBJ2-5	TGTGCCAGCAGTGAAACAGGGCGAGAGACCCAGTACTTC	CASSETGRETQYF
TRBD2	.	TRBV24-1	TRBJ2-1	TGTGCCACCAGTTCTCCACCGGGACTAGCGGAGAATGAGCAGTTCTTC	CATSSPPGLAENEQFF
.	many	TRBV11-1	TRBJ2-3	TGTGCCAGCAGCTTACAGCTCTCCAGCACAGATACGCAGTATTTT	CASSLQLSSTDTQYF
.	.	TRBV9	TRBJ2-5	TGTGCCAGCAGCGTATTAGTAGGGGAGACCCAGTACTTC	CASSVLVGETQYF
.	.	TRBV2	TRBJ2-3	TGTGCCAGCAGGAACTCTGGGAGCACAGATACGCAGTATTTT	CASRNSGSTDTQYF
TRBD2	once	TRBV3-1	TRBJ2-5	TGTGCCAGCAGCCGGGACCTGTCGGGGGGAACGGAGACCCAGTACTTC	CASSRDLSGGTETQYF
.	.	TRBV19	TRBJ2-1	TGTGCCAGTAGTTCCCCCCTTGCGTGGAATGAGCAGTTCTTC	CASSSPLAWNEQFF
.	once	TRBV15	TRBJ1-5	TGTGCCACCAGCAGTTACAGAACTAATCAGCCCCAGCATTTT	CATSSYRTNQPQHF
TRBD1	.	TRBV28	TRBJ2-2	TGTGCCAGCAGAACCGGGACAGGCAACACCGGGGAGCTGTTTTTT	CASRTGTGNTGELFF